The present T cell receptor beta chain was sequenced within a study of CXCR3-negative and CXCR3-positive naive CD8 T cells. Study-wide context: The study obtained 140 million or so TRB reads, about 1.5 +/- 0.3 million per library.

Worth noting for this clonotype: Its antigen is still unknown.

With 290,000 or so cells each, the CD8+ T cell subsets were individually sorted in triplicate. Naivety in CD8+ T cells corresponded to a CD45RO-CCR7+CD27+CD95- phenotype. Germline V gives CDR1 SEHNR, CDR2 FQNEAQ (reference sequence). This CDR3 contains 17 residues. Points from the study as a whole: Whereas both naive subsets had comparably high diversity, memory CD8+ cells had much lower diversity.

The TRB cDNA libraries were prepared by 5' RACE with UMI labels. TCRdb reprocessed the 5' RACE reads, with one entry per CDR3 protein and no DNA. The sample's table shows over 70,000 distinct CDR3 sequences. The sample consisted of naive CXCR3- CD8+ T cells from blood. Indicated subset: CD45RO-CCR7+CD27+CD95- naive CD8+ T cells lacking CXCR3 (TNR3-). V and J are TRBV7-9 and TRBJ2-3; TCRdb gives TRBD2 as the D gene, but with no DNA this cannot be confirmed. The sequence was collected from a human donor in good health. Some clones in this sample may be carry-over from other donors' samples. CDR3 in amino acids: CASSPRLAGAPGDTQYF.